What follows are 10 T cell receptor beta chains derived from one specimen sequenced in a study of blood T cell repertoires in COVID-19. TCRdb keeps only in-frame clones here, not all; method: immunoSEQ multiplex PCR. The table lists about 440,000 clones, around 89% of them singletons. The specimen was peripheral blood. The receptors originated from a woman in her fifties or sixties with COVID-19, enrolled during active disease.

CDR3 region: CASSLVMSGGGTEAFF. CDR3 DNA sequence: TGTGCCAGCAGCTTAGTTATGTCGGGGGGAGGCACTGAAGCTTTCTTT. The V and J genes are TRBV7-2 and TRBJ1-1; D possibly corresponds to TRBD1 (5 bases). The length of the CDR3 is 16 residues. V lost 1 base and J 4 bases, leaving 16 bases between the germline ends. Germline V gene data show CDR1 as SGHTA and CDR2 as FQGNSA.

The chain is built from TRBV30 and TRBJ1-1; D is unclear. The CDR3 contains 11 residues. V lost 3 bases, J lost 3 bases, and 5 bases lay in between. The germline V gene has CDR1 GTSNPN and CDR2 SVGIG (reference sequence). Written as DNA, the CDR3 is TGTGCCTGGAGGGGCTACACTGAAGCTTTCTTT. It translates to CAWRGYTEAFF.

The J gene is TRBJ1-2, the V gene TRBV5-1; D unresolved. This CDR3 is built from 13 residues. Germline assignment: CDR1 SGHRS and CDR2 YFSETQ. Trimming left V 0 bases short and J 5 bases short, with 8 bases between. CDR3 region: CASSLATGYGYTF. In nucleotides, the CDR3 is TGCGCCAGCAGCTTGGCTACGGGGTATGGCTACACCTTC.

The chain uses TRBV7-9 and TRBJ2-1; TRBD2 agrees at 12 bases. Per germline, CDR1 SEHNR and CDR2 FQNEAQ (reference sequence). This CDR3 has 13 residues. V lost 6 bases to trimming and J lost 9 bases; unmatched junction nucleotides: 3. CDR3 region: CASRATSGGEQFF. For the CDR3, the DNA is TGTGCCAGCAGGGCGACTAGCGGGGGTGAGCAGTTCTTC. Full variable domain (missing parts from reference TRBV7-9 and TRBJ2-1): DTGVSQNPRHKITKRGQNVTFRCDPISEHNRLYWYRQTLGQGPEFLTYFQNEAQLEKSRLLSDRFSAERPKGSFSTLEIQRTEQGDSAMYLCASRATSGGEQFFGPGTRLTVL.

This clone was counted a single time. The chain uses TRBV19 and TRBJ1-6; D is undetermined. The CDR3 covers 16 residues. Germline loops: CDR1 LNHDA, CDR2 SQIVND (reference sequence). Trimming left V 4 bases short and J 7 bases short, with 17 bases between. CDR3 nucleotides: TGTGCCAGTAGTACCCGTCGTGGCGGCGACAATTCACCCCTCCACTTT. Its protein is CASSTRRGGDNSPLHF.

V usage is TRBV6-6 and J usage is TRBJ1-1; 8 bases agree with TRBD1. The trim removed 4 bases at V and 4 bases at J, leaving 8 bases unmatched. From germline, CDR1 is MNHNY and CDR2 SVGAGI (reference sequence). There are 15 residues in the CDR3. The CDR3 region has the DNA TGTGCCAGCAGTTCTCCGGGACAGGTATCCACTGAAGCTTTCTTT. Translation: CASSSPGQVSTEAFF.

The chain has TRBV6-6 and TRBJ2-6, with D possibly matching TRBD1 (5 bases). The CDR3 is 16 amino acids. V dropped 0 bases and J dropped 2 bases, with 8 bases sitting between them. From germline, CDR1 is MNHNY and CDR2 SVGAGI (reference sequence). The CDR3 here is CASSYSGLPGANVLTF. The CDR3 nucleotides are TGTGCCAGCAGTTACTCGGGGCTTCCTGGGGCCAACGTCCTGACTTTC.

In DNA form, the CDR3 reads TGTGCCAGCAGTGAAAAGGGGACTCAGAGCTCTGGGGCCAACGTCCTGACTTTC. Its translation is CASSEKGTQSSGANVLTF. This chain connects TRBV6-1 to TRBJ2-6, with D perhaps matching TRBD2 (6 bases). This CDR3 comprises 18 residues. Germline values: CDR1 MNHNS, CDR2 SASEGT. V lost 2 bases, J lost 0 bases, and 14 bases lay in between.

V is TRBV10-3 and J is TRBJ1-2; 8 bases fit TRBD1. Germline CDR1 and CDR2: ENHRY and SYGVKD. The junction had 6 bases not matched to a gene; V was cut back by 6 bases and J by 6 bases. This CDR3 contains 13 residues. CDR3 in DNA: TGTGCCATCAGCGACCAGGGGGCGGATGGCTACACCTTC. It translates to CAISDQGADGYTF.

The chain uses TRBV3-1 (or the pseudogene TRBV3-2) and TRBJ2-1, with TRBD1 identical over 7 bases. J gave up 4 bases and V 10 bases, and 10 bases lay outside the gene matches. This CDR3 is 14 amino acids long. CDR1 LGHDT and CDR2 YNNKEL come from the germline V gene (reference sequence). CDR3: CATSVGTVYNEQFF. CDR3 nucleotide sequence: TGTGCCACGAGCGTAGGGACAGTATACAATGAGCAGTTCTTC.